This T cell receptor beta chain was sequenced in a study of T cell responses to AZD1222 COVID-19 vaccine. General observations from the study: Nearly half of spike-specific TCRs reportedly target variant regions that are unmutated in the B.1.351 and B.1.1.7 variants. Donors were chiefly white British, with a greater number of females, and clonal diversity was perhaps underestimated.

The germline V gene encodes CDR1 SGHTA and CDR2 FQGTGA. Trimming took 7 bases from V and 4 from J; bases not matched to a gene: 8. CDR3 length: 15 residues. With regard to this clone: Its antigen is not known.

The method was immunoSEQ multiplex PCR; TCRdb's version includes in-frame clones alone and lacks a portion of them. The table has roughly 97,000 clones, 86% seen once. The TCR was taken from an adult who received the MenACWY meningococcal vaccine as a control. The rearrangement joins TRBV7-3 to TRBJ2-1, with 9 bases that match TRBD1. The sequences come from peripheral blood, collected 28 days after the second dose of the MenACWY control vaccine. The CDR3 DNA reads TGTGCCAGCAAATCCGACAGGGGGACATACAATGAGCAGTTCTTC. Protein product: CASKSDRGTYNEQFF.